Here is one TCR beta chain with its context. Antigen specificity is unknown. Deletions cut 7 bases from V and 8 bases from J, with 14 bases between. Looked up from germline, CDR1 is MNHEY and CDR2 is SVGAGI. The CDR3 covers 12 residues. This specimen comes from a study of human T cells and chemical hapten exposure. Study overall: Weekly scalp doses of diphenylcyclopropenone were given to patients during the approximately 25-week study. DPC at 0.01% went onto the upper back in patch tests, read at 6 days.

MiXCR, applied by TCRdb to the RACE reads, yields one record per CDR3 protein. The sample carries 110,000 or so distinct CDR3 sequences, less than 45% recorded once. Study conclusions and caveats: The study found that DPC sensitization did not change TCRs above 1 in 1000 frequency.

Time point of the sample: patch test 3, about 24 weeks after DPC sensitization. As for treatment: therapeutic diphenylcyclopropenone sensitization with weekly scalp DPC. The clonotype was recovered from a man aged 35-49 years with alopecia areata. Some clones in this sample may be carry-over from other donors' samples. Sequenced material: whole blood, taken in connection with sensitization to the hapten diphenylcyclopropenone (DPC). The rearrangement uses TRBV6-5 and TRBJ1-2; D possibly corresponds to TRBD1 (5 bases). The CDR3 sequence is CASTSGVYGYTF. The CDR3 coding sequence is TGTGCCAGCACCTCGGGGGTCTACGGCTACACCTTC.